The entry below gives a single T cell receptor (beta chain) sequence along with its context. The source of the sample is a study of blood T cell repertoires in COVID-19. The assay was immunoSEQ multiplex PCR, and TCRdb's table has in-frame clones only and misses some. The sample lists some 150,000 clones, roughly 80% occurring once. This CDR3 is 15 amino acids long. Per the germline V gene, CDR1 is LGHNA and CDR2 is YSLEER. V was pared by 0 bases and J by 3 bases, with 3 bases of the junction left unmatched. The sequenced sample consisted of peripheral blood. The receptor comes from a woman between 70 and 85 years old with acute or convalescent COVID-19. The chain links TRBV4-3 to TRBJ2-7; 9 bases map to TRBD1. The CDR3 is CASSQDSDRGYEQYF. The CDR3, as DNA: TGCGCCAGCAGCCAAGATTCGGACAGGGGCTACGAGCAGTACTTC.